A single sample is the source of the 3 T cell receptor beta chains below, sequenced in a study of PD-L1 blockade in urothelial cancer (dated 2017 in TCRdb). Library preparation used the immunoSEQ multiplex PCR assay. TCRdb re-hosts the immuneACCESS table, in-frame sequences only. Its copies lack some clones; in the studies checked, an unresolved V gene accounts for under half of them, and the cause for the rest is not known. For this sample the table gives more than 30,000 clones, of which 65% to 90% were detected only once. The ten top clones hold 30% of the sample. The material sequenced was PBMCs, taken around atezolizumab (anti-PD-L1) treatment. Receptors were obtained from a man aged 60 to 69 with urothelial cancer.

The chain uses TRBV5-1 and TRBJ2-7; D is possibly TRBD1 (5 bases). Germline lookup yields CDR1 SGHRS and CDR2 YFSETQ. This CDR3 contains 16 residues. Trimming cost V 4 bases and J 2 bases, with 19 bases left between them. The CDR3 bases are TGCGCCAGCAGCCCCGACAGCGTCGGTTCTACCTACGAGCAGTACTTC. Its translation: CASSPDSVGSTYEQYF.

The chain employs TRBV5-1 and TRBJ2-1; 9 bases line up with TRBD2. This CDR3 is built from 15 residues. After removal of 5 bases from V and 5 bases from J, the junction contained 8 bases not matched to a gene. Germline CDR1 reads SGHRS; CDR2 reads YFSETQ. The CDR3 sequence: CASRIIAGADNEQFF. CDR3 nucleotides: TGCGCCAGCAGAATAATAGCGGGGGCCGACAATGAGCAGTTCTTC.

The chain couples TRBV5-1 to TRBJ2-7; 9 bases line up with TRBD2. CDR3 length: 16 residues. Germline CDR1 reads SGHRS; CDR2 reads YFSETQ. The ends lost 1 base at V and 4 bases at J; junction bases unmatched: 9. DNA for the CDR3: TGCGCCAGCAGCTTGACCTTAGCGGGAGCTGGTTACGAGCAGTACTTC. Its protein product is CASSLTLAGAGYEQYF.